One sample yielded the 8 T cell receptor beta chains listed below, sequenced in a study of blood T cell repertoires in COVID-19. Using immunoSEQ multiplex PCR, the repertoire was profiled, and TCRdb retains in-frame clones only, with some absent. The sample shows approximately 190,000 clones, 70% to 90% of them seen only once. Sequencing was carried out using peripheral blood. The receptors were gathered from a woman in her 40s who had recovered from COVID-19.

V gene TRBV4-3 combines with J gene TRBJ1-5; tentatively, D is TRBD1 (5 bases). The germline V and J ends were trimmed by 4 bases and 3 bases, with 13 bases remaining between them. Germline assignment: CDR1 LGHNA and CDR2 YSLEER. The CDR3 runs 15 residues. CDR3 loop: CASSLREGSNQPQHF. The CDR3 DNA reads TGCGCCAGCAGCCTCCGGGAGGGGTCCAATCAGCCCCAGCATTTT.

This chain connects TRBV29-1 to TRBJ2-2, with TRBD2 identical over 7 bases. Germline V gene lookup returns CDR1 SQVTM and CDR2 ANQGSEA. The CDR3 length is 14 residues. Trimming at V came to 4 bases and at J to 5 bases, leaving 7 bases not matched to a gene. CDR3 nucleotides: TGCAGCGTTGTAGGCGGGAGAGGGACCGGGGAGCTGTTTTTT. Translating gives CSVVGGRGTGELFF.

The gene calls are TRBV5-6 and TRBJ2-5; 7 nucleotides agree with TRBD1. The germline V gene has CDR1 SGHDT and CDR2 YYEEEE. The CDR3 has 16 residues. The junction had 14 bases not matched to a gene; V was cut back by 7 bases and J by 2 bases. The DNA of the CDR3 is TGTGCCAGCGCCGGATCTCCGGGACAGCCACAAGAGACCCAGTACTTC. Its protein is CASAGSPGQPQETQYF.

V and J are TRBV6-4 and TRBJ2-2; TRBD1 is a possible D gene (6 bases). The CDR3 has 13 residues. Germline CDR1 MRHNA, CDR2 SNTAGT. Trimming pared 4 bases from V and 3 bases from J, leaving 6 bases between. The CDR3 nucleotides are TGTGCCAGCAGTGGACAGGACACCGGGGAGCTGTTTTTT. Its protein is CASSGQDTGELFF.

The chain has TRBV4-2 and TRBJ2-2; TRBD2 aligns across 15 bases. The CDR3 loop spans 20 amino acids. V was pared by 4 bases and J by 1 base, with 10 bases of the junction left unmatched. Germline V CDR1 and CDR2: LGHNA, YNFKEQ. The CDR3 sequence is CASSLAPGLAGGRNTGELFF. The CDR3 region has the DNA TGTGCCAGCAGCCTTGCACCGGGACTAGCGGGAGGAAGGAACACCGGGGAGCTGTTTTTT.

The count of this clone is one. The chain employs TRBV6-2 or TRBV6-3 and TRBJ1-5; D is unresolved. Germline CDR1 reads MNHEY; CDR2 reads SVGEGT. CDR3 size: 14 residues. The germline V and J ends were trimmed by 6 bases and 7 bases, with 16 bases remaining between them. The CDR3 loop is CASSTELKAQPQHF. CDR3 coding DNA: TGTGCCAGCAGCACGGAACTAAAGGCGCAGCCCCAGCATTTT.

The chain carries TRBV3-1 (or the pseudogene TRBV3-2) and TRBJ1-1; 8 bases match TRBD1. Germline V lookup: CDR1 LGHDT, CDR2 YNNKEL (reference sequence). The length of the CDR3 is 14 residues. J gave up 10 bases and V 3 bases, and 10 bases lay outside the gene matches. This CDR3 is CASSHLHRGSGAFF. The CDR3 DNA reads TGTGCCAGCAGCCACCTCCACAGGGGGAGTGGAGCTTTCTTT.

This chain links TRBV18 with TRBJ1-3, with D possibly being TRBD1 (5 bases). Germline V lookup: CDR1 KGHSH, CDR2 LQKENI. V gave up 5 bases and J gave up 0 bases, with 11 bases separating them. The CDR3 length is 15 residues. The CDR3 reads CASSGTSTSGNTIYF. The CDR3 DNA reads TGTGCCAGCTCAGGGACTTCCACCTCTGGAAACACCATATATTTT.